This T cell receptor beta chain comes out of a study of cytomegalovirus exposure and HLA in healthy donors. Whole-study findings and limits: Some public TCRs appeared in many individuals, while most sequences were rare. It has been reported that TCR beta sequences accurately predicted the HLA-A and HLA-B alleles of most subjects.

Primers for the PCR totalled 60 Vbeta and 13 Jbeta. The repertoire was sequenced with immunoSEQ multiplex PCR; TCRdb's copy has only in-frame clones and lacks some. Found here are around 170,000 clones, less than 90% of them singletons; the top ten hold roughly 1.4%. Turning to this clone: Its matching antigen is unknown.

Per germline, CDR1 SGHRS and CDR2 YFSETQ. This CDR3 region has 15 residues. The V end was cut by 0 bases, the J end by 3 bases, with 9 bases between. The receptor was derived from a girl aged 10 to 17 in good health and CMV-seropositive. Sequences were obtained from PBMCs. This chain connects TRBV5-1 to TRBJ1-4, with no clear D. This chain's CDR3 is CASSLDGPANEKLFF. The CDR3 region has the DNA TGCGCCAGCAGCTTGGACGGTCCGGCTAATGAAAAACTGTTTTTT.